This TCR beta chain originates from a study of T cell repertoires in cytomegalovirus infection. TCRdb used MiXCR to reprocess the reads, holding one entry per CDR3 protein. Here the sample spans approximately 220,000 distinct CDR3 sequences, 35% to 45% being singletons. Trimming took off 4 bases at V and 5 bases at J, with 17 bases between the two ends. Germline values: CDR1 SGDLS, CDR2 YYNGEE. This CDR3 comprises 15 residues. Study-wide results and caveats: In two of eight donors, the top clonotype was HLA-C-restricted CMV-specific.

A remark on this clonotype: No antigen is known for it.

The clonotype comes from a human donor in good health (CMV status not recorded). Some clones in this sample may be carry-over from other donors' samples. The chain recombines TRBV9 with TRBJ2-3, with D possibly being TRBD2 (6 bases). This specimen consisted of CD8+ T cells from cultured PBMCs, obtained from culture after CMV antigen stimulation. CDR3 in DNA: TGTGCCAGCAGCCACGGGACTGGGGGAGAAGATACGCAGTATTTT. Residues: CASSHGTGGEDTQYF. Full variable domain (missing parts from reference TRBV9 and TRBJ2-3): DSGVTQTPKHLITATGQRVTLRCSPRSGDLSVYWYQQSLDQGLQFLIQYYNGEERAKGNILERFSAQQFPDLHSELNLSSLELGDSALYFCASSHGTGGEDTQYFGPGTRLTVL.